Presented here are 9 T cell receptor beta chains from one specimen sequenced in a study of response to subunit inactivated influenza vaccine (dated by TCRdb to the late 2010s). Preparation of the library involved RT-PCR. Instrument used: Illumina HiSeq 2500. Clones were called with MiXCR by TCRdb after fastp trimmed the public reads at Q25, and only in-frame beta chains were retained. Identical CDR3 proteins give one entry, which carries the most common genes and DNA. In this sample the table shows 700,000 to 900,000 distinct CDR3 sequences, 21% of which occur a single time. The ten largest account for 10% of the sample. Specimen: PBMCs from blood, collected about 5 days after vaccination. The source is a man aged 45-65 years who received an inactivated influenza vaccine. Donor details come from another sample of the same person, matched by shared clones.

Note on this clonotype: Mismatch with germline at one junction end may stem from a read error. The chain has TRBV18 and TRBJ2-2; possible D gene TRBD2, 6 bases. Looked up from germline, CDR1 is KGHSH and CDR2 is LQKENI. The CDR3 totals 15 residues. CDR3 nucleotides: TGTGCCAACCCCCCGAGGACATCGAACACCGGGGGGCTGTTTTTT. It is translated as CANPPRTSNTGGLFF.

The chain is built from TRBV7-9 and TRBJ1-5, with D possibly being TRBD1 (5 bases). CDR3 length: 14 residues. The V gene lost 1 base and the J gene lost 7 bases, with 11 bases spanning the gap. From germline, CDR1 is SEHNR and CDR2 FQNEAQ (reference sequence). The CDR3 DNA follows: TGTGCCAGCAGCTTAGGGTTAGGGGTCCAGCCCCAGCATTTT. It codes for CASSLGLGVQPQHF.

This clonotype was picked up many times. An end of the junction differs from the germline gene, which may be a read error. This chain links TRBV12-3 or TRBV12-4 with TRBJ2-5; D may be TRBD2 (6 bases). The CDR3 sequence is 14 residues long. CDR3 DNA sequence: TGTGCCAGCAGCTTAGTCGGGGGAGGCGAGACCCAGTACTTC. Translated, it gives CASSLVGGGETQYF.

In its sample, this clonotype was seen many times. This chain links TRBV7-2 with TRBJ2-2, with D unclear. Trimming took 1 base from V and 3 from J, leaving 6 bases between them. Germline V gives CDR1 SGHTA, CDR2 FQGNSA. The CDR3 contains 14 residues. CDR3 in amino acids: CASSLVGDTGELFF. CDR3 coding DNA: TGTGCCAGCAGCTTAGTTGGGGACACCGGGGAGCTGTTTTTT.

The chain employs TRBV7-8 and TRBJ2-7, with 7 bases identical to TRBD1. Germline assignment: CDR1 SGHVS and CDR2 FQNEAQ. The length of the CDR3 is 17 residues. V was clipped by 1 base and J by 0 bases; unmatched bases: 9. The CDR3: CASSLGPGTAFSYEQYF. Written as DNA, the CDR3 is TGTGCCAGCAGCTTAGGCCCCGGGACAGCCTTCTCCTACGAGCAGTACTTC.

This chain connects TRBV5-1 to TRBJ1-1; perhaps TRBD1 as D (6 bases). Between the trimmed V and J ends, which lost 6 bases and 2 bases, there was a span of 14 bases. CDR1 SGHRS and CDR2 YFSETQ come from the germline V gene. The CDR3 runs to 14 residues. The CDR3, as DNA: TGCGCCAGCAACCCAGGGGACATTAACACTGAAGCTTTCTTT. Translation: CASNPGDINTEAFF.

This clonotype was seen many times. This rearrangement joins TRBV7-9 to TRBJ1-5; D not resolved. Trimming stripped 8 bases from V and 0 bases from J, with 5 bases between. CDR3 length: 12 amino acids. Germline CDR1 is SEHNR and CDR2 is FQNEAQ (reference sequence). The CDR3 coding sequence is TGTGCCAGCTCTGATAGCAATCAGCCCCAGCATTTT. It is translated as CASSDSNQPQHF. Looking up the rest from reference TRBV7-9 and TRBJ1-5 gives the full variable domain: DTGVSQNPRHKITKRGQNVTFRCDPISEHNRLYWYRQTLGQGPEFLTYFQNEAQLEKSRLLSDRFSAERPKGSFSTLEIQRTEQGDSAMYLCASSDSNQPQHFGDGTRLSIL.

V gene TRBV18 combines with J gene TRBJ2-3; maybe TRBD2 (5 bases). The V and J ends lost 5 bases and 4 bases respectively, with 16 bases between them. The germline CDR1 and CDR2 sequences are KGHSH and LQKENI. The CDR3 runs 15 residues. This CDR3 reads CASSSTHRGPDTQYF. The DNA of the CDR3 is TGTGCCAGCTCATCGACGCACCGCGGGCCAGATACGCAGTATTTT.

DNA for the CDR3: TGTGCCAGCAGCTTCCCGGACAGGGCTCGTGGATTCCCCTACAATGAGCAGTTCTTC. Translating gives CASSFPDRARGFPYNEQFF. This rearrangement joins TRBV7-3 to TRBJ2-1; 8 bases align to TRBD1. CDR3 length equals 19 residues. V gave up 3 bases and J gave up 2 bases; unmatched junction bases: 15. The germline CDR1 and CDR2 sequences are SGHTA and FQGTGA.